The 12 T cell receptor beta chains below all came from one sample that was sequenced in a study of cytomegalovirus exposure and HLA in healthy donors. In the PCR, 60 Vbeta and 13 Jbeta primers were used. The protocol was immunoSEQ multiplex PCR, while the TCRdb copy is restricted to in-frame clones and leaves out a portion. The sample has approximately 130,000 clones; around four fifths are singletons. Sample: PBMCs. These receptors came from a boy aged 5-17 years in good health and CMV-seronegative.

V and J are TRBV5-6 and TRBJ2-1; maybe TRBD2 (6 bases). Germline loops: CDR1 SGHDT, CDR2 YYEEEE. The CDR3 totals 15 residues. Trimming took 1 base from V and 3 from J, leaving 11 bases between them. The DNA of the CDR3 is TGTGCCAGCAGCTTGTACGAGACTAGCTACAATGAGCAGTTCTTC. Its protein product is CASSLYETSYNEQFF.

This chain joins TRBV7-7 and TRBJ2-7; D is unresolved. Per germline, CDR1 SSHAT and CDR2 FNYEAQ (reference sequence). V lost 7 bases to trimming and J lost 3 bases, with 16 bases between them. This CDR3 has 14 residues. CDR3 amino acids: CASIVRLVVYEQYF. The CDR3 bases are TGTGCCAGCATCGTTAGGCTAGTGGTCTACGAGCAGTACTTC.

The chain recombines TRBV14 with TRBJ1-2; 7 bases align to TRBD1. V lost 0 bases and J lost 5; bases outside the gene matches: 6. The CDR3 runs to 15 residues. Germline V gene lookup returns CDR1 SGHDN and CDR2 FVKESK. CDR3 residues: CASSQDKGGAYGYTF. The DNA for the CDR3 is TGTGCCAGCAGCCAAGATAAAGGGGGCGCGTATGGCTACACCTTC.

The chain combines TRBV5-6 with TRBJ2-5, with D hard to call. The CDR3 runs to 14 residues. In germline, CDR1 is SGHDT, CDR2 YYEEEE. With 3 bases removed from V and 0 bases from J, the gap between germline ends came to 9 bases. CDR3 amino acids: CASSSAIYQETQYF. The CDR3 region has the DNA TGTGCCAGCAGCTCTGCGATCTACCAAGAGACCCAGTACTTC. Drawing the rest from reference TRBV5-6 and TRBJ2-5, the complete variable domain is DAGVTQSPTHLIKTRGQQVTLRCSPKSGHDTVSWYQQALGQGPQFIFQYYEEEERQRGNFPDRFSGHQFPNYSSELNVNALLLGDSALYLCASSSAIYQETQYFGPGTRLLVL.

This chain joins TRBV9 and TRBJ1-3; the D is unclear. Per germline, CDR1 SGDLS and CDR2 YYNGEE. CDR3 length equals 15 residues. Trimming took 0 bases from V and 0 from J, leaving 7 bases between them. The CDR3 loop reads CASSVASNSGNTIYF. The CDR3 coding sequence is TGTGCCAGCAGCGTAGCAAGCAACTCTGGAAACACCATATATTTT.

V gene TRBV5-5 combines with J gene TRBJ1-3; tentative D call: TRBD1 (6 bases). The CDR3 extends over 15 amino acids. Trimming shortened V by 0 bases and J by 8 bases, and 15 bases separated the two germline ends. Germline V gene sequence: CDR1 SGHKS, CDR2 YYEKEE (reference sequence). The CDR3 spells CASSLVQAGADTIYF. The CDR3 DNA reads as TGTGCCAGCAGCTTGGTGCAGGCAGGGGCGGACACCATATATTTT.

In this sample, this clone turned up a few times. The V gene is TRBV11-2, the J gene TRBJ2-1; no clear D gene. Germline V gives CDR1 SGHAT, CDR2 FQNNGV. Trimming took off 5 bases at V and 6 bases at J, with 14 bases between the two ends. The CDR3 has 14 amino acids. Written as DNA, the CDR3 is TGTGCCAGCAGCCCCGTTTTAGCTACCAATGAGCAGTTCTTC. This codes for CASSPVLATNEQFF.

Of note for this clone: This CDR3 is also generated by other DNA sequences in the sample. The gene calls are TRBV20-1 and TRBJ2-7; no definite D call. From germline, CDR1 is DFQATT and CDR2 SNEGSKA (reference sequence). CDR3 size: 11 residues. V lost 1 base to trimming and J lost 2 bases, with 3 bases between them. The CDR3 region has the DNA TGCAGTGCTAGAGGGCCCTACGAGCAGTACTTC. Translating it yields CSARGPYEQYF.

The rearrangement uses TRBV4-3 and TRBJ1-2, with D perhaps TRBD1 (5 bases). Germline lookup yields CDR1 LGHNA and CDR2 YSLEER. V lost 4 bases, J lost 8 bases, and 26 bases lay in between. The CDR3 consists of 17 residues. The CDR3 coding sequence is TGCGCCAGCAGCCTTCGACAGATACCCCGCACCGGGCAAGGCTACACCTTC. Translation gives CASSLRQIPRTGQGYTF.

The chain carries TRBV27 and TRBJ2-7; the match to TRBD1 covers 10 bases. This CDR3 has 14 residues. In germline, CDR1 is MNHEY, CDR2 SMNVEV (reference sequence). Trimming at V came to 6 bases and at J to 6 bases, leaving 8 bases not matched to a gene. The CDR3 reads CASSLGTGVAEQYF. The CDR3 nucleotides are TGTGCCAGCAGCCTTGGGACAGGGGTCGCCGAGCAGTACTTC.

This clone was seen a few times. The chain employs TRBV4-2 and TRBJ2-1; 12 bases are shared with TRBD2. The CDR3 has 18 amino acids. The germline V gene has CDR1 LGHNA and CDR2 YNFKEQ. V lost 4 bases to trimming and J lost 0 bases; unmatched junction nucleotides: 7. The CDR3 loop is CASSLGTSGSTSYNEQFF. In nucleotides, the CDR3 is TGTGCCAGCAGCCTTGGGACTAGCGGGTCCACCTCCTACAATGAGCAGTTCTTC.

This chain uses TRBV4-3 with TRBJ1-1, with TRBD1 identical over 9 bases. Losses at the gene ends were 4 bases for V and 10 bases for J; bases not matched to a gene: 7. Germline-derived CDR1 and CDR2 are LGHNA and YSLEER. This CDR3 has 13 residues. As DNA, the CDR3 is TGCGCCAGCAGCCTGGGACAGGGAGAGAGAGCTTTCTTT. Its protein product is CASSLGQGERAFF.